Reported below is one T cell receptor (beta chain). This entry comes from a study of blood T cell repertoires in COVID-19. Study-wide background: The origin of the acute and convalescent COVID-19 samples was the United States, Italy and Spain.

Authors' methods: Reference gene primers were amplified, and this amplification served to estimate nucleated cell counts. TCRdb's copy holds only in-frame clones and misses some; the assay was immunoSEQ multiplex PCR. V, J and clone size were drawn from that table, and D and trimming were deduced from the DNA. The sample records around 500,000 clones, approximately 85% being singletons. Trimming took off 6 bases at V and 1 base at J, with 15 bases between the two ends. The CDR3 contains 15 residues. The germline V gene encodes CDR1 MNHEY and CDR2 SVGAGI. The clonotype originates from a human donor in a cohort sampled during active COVID-19. The genes are TRBV6-5 and TRBJ1-1, with D unclear. Sample: peripheral blood. CDR3 nucleotide sequence: TGTGCCAGCAGCCCCACATGGCAGCGGAACACTGAAGCTTTCTTT. Its translation is CASSPTWQRNTEAFF.